The 12 T cell receptor beta chains given below trace back to one sample, sequenced in a study of blood T cell repertoires in COVID-19. Sequencing used immunoSEQ multiplex PCR; TCRdb keeps in-frame clones, though not all of them. The table has about 86,000 clones, 75% to 90% seen once; the top ten hold under 35%. The sequencing input was peripheral blood. These receptors came from a woman aged 80 or over with active or convalescent COVID-19.

This rearrangement joins TRBV5-1 to TRBJ2-1; 10 bases align to TRBD2. Trimming at V came to 4 bases and at J to 7 bases, leaving 14 bases not matched to a gene. The CDR3 is made up of 17 amino acids. The germline V gene has CDR1 SGHRS and CDR2 YFSETQ. CDR3 DNA: TGCGCCAGCAGCGTGCAGGGAAGCGGGAGGGCCGTGAATGAGCAGTTCTTC. It specifies CASSVQGSGRAVNEQFF.

This chain joins TRBV5-1 and TRBJ1-1; 10 bases agree with TRBD1. This CDR3 is 21 amino acids long. The germline CDR1 and CDR2 sequences are SGHRS and YFSETQ. With V trimmed by 2 bases and J by 7 bases, 26 bases remained unmatched. The CDR3 nucleotides are TGCGCCAGCAGCTTCCGGGACAGGGGAATGTGGAACCCCCCGGGGAGCGGTGAAGCTTTCTTT. This gives the protein CASSFRDRGMWNPPGSGEAFF.

This chain links TRBV5-5 with TRBJ2-3; 7 bases align to TRBD2. The CDR3 spans 16 residues. Germline trimming cut 5 bases from V and 0 bases from J; bases unmatched to any gene: 9. CDR1 and CDR2 from the germline V gene are SGHKS and YYEKEE (reference sequence). As DNA, the CDR3 is TGTGCCAGCAGTCCAAGCGGGATAACTAGCACAGATACGCAGTATTTT. This codes for CASSPSGITSTDTQYF. Using reference TRBV5-5 and TRBJ2-3 for the parts outside the CDR3, the full variable domain is DAGVTQSPTHLIKTRGQQVTLRCSPISGHKSVSWYQQVLGQGPQFIFQYYEKEERGRGNFPDRFSARQFPNYSSELNVNALLLGDSALYLCASSPSGITSTDTQYFGPGTRLTVL.

This chain uses TRBV20-1 with TRBJ1-6; TRBD1 is a possible D gene (5 bases). V lost 3 bases, J lost 6 bases, and 9 bases lay in between. The CDR3 is 13 amino acids. Germline V gene data show CDR1 as DFQATT and CDR2 as SNEGSKA (reference sequence). The CDR3 is CSASAGVNSPLHF. CDR3 coding DNA: TGCAGTGCTAGTGCGGGGGTTAATTCACCCCTCCACTTT.

The V gene is TRBV27, the J gene TRBJ2-3; weak D call: TRBD2 (5 bases). Per the germline V gene, CDR1 is MNHEY and CDR2 is SMNVEV (reference sequence). The CDR3 has 15 residues. The V gene lost 5 bases and the J gene lost 3 bases, with 15 bases spanning the gap. The CDR3 region has the DNA TGTGCCAGCAGTCTAGCTCCGTTCGGAACAGATACGCAGTATTTT. Protein product: CASSLAPFGTDTQYF.

Comment on this clone: Other DNA sequences of this sample code for an identical CDR3. This chain links TRBV7-9 with TRBJ1-4, with 9 bases aligning to TRBD1. The CDR3 runs 14 residues. The J segment lost 5 bases and the V segment lost 4 bases, leaving 2 bases of the junction unmatched. Germline CDR1 reads SEHNR; CDR2 reads FQNEAQ (reference sequence). The CDR3 bases are TGTGCCAGCAGCTGGACAGGGGTGAATGAAAAACTGTTTTTT. Translating it yields CASSWTGVNEKLFF.

The J gene is TRBJ1-5, the V gene TRBV2; D is ambiguous. CDR1 SNHLY and CDR2 FYNNEI come from the germline V gene. Trimming cost V 3 bases and J 13 bases, with 10 bases left between them. This CDR3 has 11 residues. CDR3 region: CASSDVRVQHF. The DNA of the CDR3 is TGTGCCAGCAGTGACGTGAGGGTGCAGCATTTT.

The chain employs TRBV24-1 and TRBJ1-5; the D gene is possibly TRBD1 (5 bases). The CDR3 length is 14 residues. V shed 3 bases and J shed 5 bases, with 10 bases lying between them. CDR1 is KGHDR and CDR2 is SFDVKD in the germline V gene. Here the CDR3 DNA reads TGTGCCACCAGTGATCGGGGGTTTCATCAGCCCCAGCATTTT. It encodes CATSDRGFHQPQHF.

The chain recombines TRBV7-6 with TRBJ2-3; 9 bases are a match to TRBD1. Germline V lookup: CDR1 SGHVS, CDR2 FNYEAQ. The length of the CDR3 is 15 residues. V gave up 4 bases and J gave up 4 bases; unmatched junction bases: 6. The CDR3 DNA follows: TGTGCCAGCAGCTCCTCCGGGACAGGGTCAGATACGCAGTATTTT. Residues: CASSSSGTGSDTQYF.

This chain links TRBV19 with TRBJ2-7; D is unresolved. Germline V gene data show CDR1 as LNHDA and CDR2 as SQIVND (reference sequence). V gave up 3 bases and J gave up 6 bases, with 12 bases separating them. CDR3 length: 13 amino acids. CDR3 sequence: CASSMSGLSEQYF. CDR3 coding DNA: TGTGCCAGTAGTATGTCAGGTCTATCCGAGCAGTACTTC.

This clone appeared a few times. V usage is TRBV5-6 and J usage is TRBJ1-6, with TRBD1 identical over 8 bases. This CDR3 is built from 14 residues. V was clipped by 0 bases and J by 9 bases; unmatched bases: 2. Per germline, CDR1 SGHDT and CDR2 YYEEEE. In DNA form, the CDR3 reads TGTGCCAGCAGCTTGGACAGGGGGAGTTCACCCCTCCACTTT. Translating it yields CASSLDRGSSPLHF.

The V gene is TRBV7-9, the J gene TRBJ2-5; 11 bases agree with TRBD2. Germline lookup yields CDR1 SEHNR and CDR2 FQNEAQ (reference sequence). Trimming removed 5 bases from V and 2 bases from J; junction bases left unmatched: 4. The CDR3 length is 15 residues. The CDR3 spells CASSIRLAGQETQYF. The CDR3 DNA is TGTGCCAGCAGCATAAGACTAGCGGGGCAAGAGACCCAGTACTTC.